The clone carrying this TCR beta chain was detected only a few times. The CDR3 totals 16 residues. Germline assignment: CDR1 ENHRY and CDR2 SYGVKD. V lost 8 bases to trimming and J lost 1 base; unmatched junction nucleotides: 9. The data are from a study of T cells after yellow fever vaccination. TCRdb processed the 5' RACE reads anew with MiXCR; each CDR3 protein has one entry. This table has more than 350,000 distinct CDR3 sequences, roughly 11% appearing once. This sample comprised PBMCs, obtained on the day of the first yellow fever vaccination. The TCR comes from a man aged 18 to 35 who received the YFV17D yellow fever vaccine. The chain employs TRBV10-3 and TRBJ2-2; 8 bases agree with TRBD1. The CDR3 DNA reads as TGTGCCATCCGACCCTCCGGGACAGGGAACACCGGGGAGCTGTTTTTT. This sequence encodes CAIRPSGTGNTGELFF.